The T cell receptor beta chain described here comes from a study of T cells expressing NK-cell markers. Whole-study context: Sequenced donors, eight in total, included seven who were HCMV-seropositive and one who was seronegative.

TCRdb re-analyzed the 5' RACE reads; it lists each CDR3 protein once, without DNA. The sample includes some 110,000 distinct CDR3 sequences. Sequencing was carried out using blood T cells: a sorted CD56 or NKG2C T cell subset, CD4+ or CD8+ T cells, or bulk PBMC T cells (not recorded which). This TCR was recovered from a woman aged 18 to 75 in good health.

The CDR3 sequence is CASSLAGGIEQYF. The chain recombines TRBV7-6 with TRBJ2-7. Looked up from germline, CDR1 is SGHVS and CDR2 is FNYEAQ. The CDR3 contains 13 residues. Complete variable domain (other parts from reference TRBV7-6 and TRBJ2-7): GAGVSQSPRYKVTKRGQDVALRCDPISGHVSLYWYRQALGQGPEFLTYFNYEAQQDKSGLPNDRFSAERPEGSISTLTIQRTEQRDSAMYRCASSLAGGIEQYFGPGTRLTVT.